These 13 T cell receptor beta chains were sequenced from one sample in a study of regulatory T cells in long-lasting Graves disease. CDR3-region Arm-PCR and iRepertoire HTBI primers produced the TCR beta libraries. TCRdb processed the multiplex PCR reads anew with MiXCR; each CDR3 protein has one entry. The data show 540,000 or so distinct CDR3 sequences, approximately 13% seen once. Time point indicated: newly diagnosed GD, antithyroid drugs for less than 3 months. The authors made the TCR library using RNA they extracted from PBMCs. These same data were also listed under a study on T cells in Graves' hyperthyroidism and ophthalmopathy.

The starting material was peripheral blood mononuclear cells (PBMCs), obtained at new diagnosis, from a patient treated with antithyroid drugs. These receptors all stem from a man aged 30 to 45 with Graves disease.

This clonotype occurred a few times. V and J are TRBV10-3 and TRBJ2-3, with D maybe TRBD2 (6 bases). This CDR3 region has 16 residues. The V end lost 3 bases, the J end lost 1 base, and 14 bases lay between the germline ends. Germline assignment: CDR1 ENHRY and CDR2 SYGVKD. In nucleotides, the CDR3 is TGTGCCATCAGTGATTTAGGAGGGGTAGGCACAGATACGCAGTATTTT. Protein product: CAISDLGGVGTDTQYF.

This clonotype appeared many times. The rearrangement links TRBV20-1 to TRBJ2-1; 8 bases are shared with TRBD2. CDR1 is DFQATT, CDR2 SNEGSKA, per germline (reference sequence). This CDR3 region has 15 residues. Germline trimming cut 2 bases from V and 6 bases from J; bases unmatched to any gene: 9. CDR3 nucleotide sequence: TGCAGTGCTAGACCTCCGGGACTAGTCCTCAATGAGCAGTTCTTC. This translates into CSARPPGLVLNEQFF.

This clonotype was counted ten times or more. The chain uses TRBV28 and TRBJ1-4, with D unclear. Germline V gene sequence: CDR1 MDHEN, CDR2 SYDVKM. CDR3 length equals 13 residues. Trimming cost V 3 bases and J 6 bases, with 8 bases left between them. CDR3 residues: CASSLLKDEKLFF. CDR3 DNA sequence: TGTGCCAGCAGTTTGTTAAAAGATGAAAAACTGTTTTTT.

In its sample, this clonotype was seen many times. V usage is TRBV5-1 and J usage is TRBJ2-1, with D unresolved. This CDR3 has 17 residues. Germline lookup yields CDR1 SGHRS and CDR2 YFSETQ. Trimming left V 4 bases short and J 0 bases short, with 17 bases between. The CDR3 sequence: CASSDRLGYRSYNEQFF. CDR3 nucleotides: TGCGCCAGCAGCGATCGTCTGGGGTACCGCTCCTACAATGAGCAGTTCTTC.

This clonotype was detected ten times or more. The chain carries TRBV30 and TRBJ1-2, with TRBD1 identical over 8 bases. This CDR3 is built from 13 residues. The germline V gene has CDR1 GTSNPN and CDR2 SVGIG (reference sequence). The ends lost 3 bases at V and 8 bases at J; junction bases unmatched: 8. The DNA for the CDR3 is TGTGCCTGGAGGAAGCAGGGGGCTTGGGGCTACACCTTC. Amino acids: CAWRKQGAWGYTF.

This clonotype was seen a handful of times. A much larger clone lies a single base off, so this may be a read error. The chain uses TRBV7-3 and TRBJ2-3; D not certain. The CDR3 length is 14 residues. CDR1 SGHTA and CDR2 FQGTGA come from the germline V gene. Trimming stripped 1 base from V and 6 bases from J, with 11 bases between. As DNA, the CDR3 is TGTGCCAGCAGCTTAAGGATGACCGGGGATACGCAGTATTTT. The encoded protein is CASSLRMTGDTQYF.

There are many counts of this clonotype. The V call is TRBV7-8, the J call TRBJ2-1; 8 bases line up with TRBD1. This CDR3 is 13 amino acids long. Germline trimming cut 5 bases from V and 6 bases from J; bases unmatched to any gene: 3. The germline V gene has CDR1 SGHVS and CDR2 FQNEAQ. This CDR3 is CASSQDRVNEQFF. The CDR3 region has the DNA TGTGCCAGCAGCCAGGACAGGGTCAATGAGCAGTTCTTC. Drawing the rest from reference TRBV7-8 and TRBJ2-1, the complete variable domain is GAGVSQSPRYKVAKRGQDVALRCDPISGHVSLFWYQQALGQGPEFLTYFQNEAQLDKSGLPSDRFFAERPEGSVSTLKIQRTQQEDSAVYLCASSQDRVNEQFFGPGTRLTVL.

This clonotype was observed a few times. V and J are TRBV11-3 and TRBJ1-1; D is ambiguous. Per germline, CDR1 SGHNT and CDR2 YENEEA. Trimming took 2 bases from V and 4 from J, leaving 8 bases between them. This CDR3 has 13 residues. CDR3 sequence: CASSLSGVTEAFF. The CDR3 DNA reads as TGTGCCAGCAGCTTATCTGGGGTCACTGAAGCTTTCTTT.

With regard to this clonotype: A read error may explain this, as a much larger clone is one base away. The V and J genes are TRBV24-1 and TRBJ2-3; 12 bases fit TRBD2. In germline, CDR1 is KGHDR, CDR2 SFDVKD. The CDR3 runs 17 residues. The CDR3 nucleotides read TGTGCCACCAGTGATCGCCTAGCGGGAGGGAGCGCAGATACGCTGTATTTT. This codes for CATSDRLAGGSADTLYF.

This clonotype occurred many times. The chain combines TRBV24-1 with TRBJ2-1; D might be TRBD1 or TRBD2, each matching 5 bases. V was shortened by 3 bases and J by 0 bases, with 11 bases between the two germline ends. Germline V gene lookup returns CDR1 KGHDR and CDR2 SFDVKD. CDR3 size: 16 residues. This CDR3 is CATSDVGRSSYNEQFF. The CDR3 region has the DNA TGTGCCACCAGTGATGTGGGACGGAGCTCCTACAATGAGCAGTTCTTC.

This chain connects TRBV7-9 to TRBJ1-2; D is unresolved. Germline V gives CDR1 SEHNR, CDR2 FQNEAQ (reference sequence). The CDR3 covers 13 residues. The V end lost 5 bases, the J end lost 5 bases, and 12 bases lay between the germline ends. DNA for the CDR3: TGTGCCAGCAGCCCCTCAGAGGAGTATGGCTACACCTTC. As protein: CASSPSEEYGYTF.

The rearrangement links TRBV20-1 to TRBJ2-3; no clear D gene. Trimming left V 4 bases short and J 0 bases short, with 11 bases between. This CDR3 contains 14 residues. Per germline, CDR1 DFQATT and CDR2 SNEGSKA (reference sequence). CDR3 loop: CSAKGVTSTDTQYF. The CDR3 DNA sequence: TGCAGTGCTAAGGGCGTCACTAGCACAGATACGCAGTATTTT.

This clonotype was seen many times. The chain couples TRBV20-1 to TRBJ2-1, with TRBD2 matching over 12 bases. The CDR3 has 14 residues. Trimming took 5 bases from V and 10 from J; bases not matched to a gene: 9. The germline V gene encodes CDR1 DFQATT and CDR2 SNEGSKA (reference sequence). As DNA, the CDR3 is TGCAGTGCTCCTAGCGGGAGGGAATTCGGGGAGCAGTTCTTC. Translated, it gives CSAPSGREFGEQFF.